This T cell receptor (beta chain) is from a study of identifying expanded T cells in peripheral blood. Points from the study as a whole: Over around two and four weeks, about 15 and 19 clones changed, versus around 1.2 between replicates. Across healthy donors, higher total template counts meant significantly greater approximately two-week count variance.

This CDR3 is built from 15 residues. Trimming shortened V by 3 bases and J by 0 bases, and 12 bases separated the two germline ends. Germline CDR1 MDHEN, CDR2 SYDVKM. On this clone: As yet, its antigen is unknown.

During the collection period, no donor immune events like infections were recorded. Some clones are missing from TCRdb's copy, which holds only in-frame ones; the method was immunoSEQ multiplex PCR. Counted here are around 120,000 clones, approximately 86% occurring once; the ten biggest clones make up about 8%. Sequencing input: blood. The chain uses TRBV28 and TRBJ2-7, with D uncertain. This clonotype was sampled from a person between 18 and 75 years old in good health. As DNA, the CDR3 is TGTGCCAGCAGTTTCGTAGGTAGGAGCTCCTACGAGCAGTACTTC. It encodes CASSFVGRSSYEQYF.